Following are 29 T cell receptor beta chains from one sample sequenced in a study of post-analysis software for immune sequencing data. Whole-study findings and limits: Patients used four to six TRBV segments, including TRBV5-6, TRBV5-1 and TRBV20-1, more often than controls.

What these receptors recognize is not known. Presence of unique molecular identifiers characterized the TCR beta cDNA libraries. TCRdb re-called the PCR reads through MiXCR, storing one row per CDR3 protein. The table has 750,000 to 950,000 distinct CDR3 sequences, 53% seen once. The sample comprised blood. These receptors all come from a girl between 5 and 17 years old with multiple sclerosis.

The rearrangement uses TRBV18 and TRBJ1-2; no definite D call. Germline values: CDR1 KGHSH, CDR2 LQKENI. The CDR3 totals 14 residues. V was pared by 2 bases and J by 8 bases, with 15 bases between. The CDR3 bases are TGTGCCAGCTCACCAGCTTCTCAGCCCTGGGGCTACACCTTC. It codes for CASSPASQPWGYTF.

This clonotype was seen a handful of times. This chain links TRBV14 with TRBJ2-4; 9 bases are a match to TRBD1. The assigned J gene may be wrong: the sequence end matches TRBJ2-7 better. This CDR3 comprises 17 residues. Germline V gives CDR1 SGHDN, CDR2 FVKESK. The CDR3, as DNA: TGTGCCAGCAGCCATCATCTCGGGACAGGGCGAGGTAGCGAGCAGTACTTC. This encodes CASSHHLGTGRGSEQYF.

The rearrangement uses TRBV3-1 and TRBJ2-7, with D possibly matching TRBD1 (6 bases). The end of the DNA fits TRBJ2-5 better, so the J call may be wrong. In germline, CDR1 is LGHDT, CDR2 YNNKEL (reference sequence). The CDR3 is 12 amino acids. The CDR3 DNA reads as TGTGCCAGTAGGACAGCCCAAGAGACCCAGTACTTC. Its protein is CASRTAQETQYF.

The chain employs TRBV20-1 and TRBJ2-3; D is uncertain. The CDR3 has 16 amino acids. V was trimmed by 0 bases and J by 3 bases, leaving 16 bases between them. Germline values: CDR1 DFQATT, CDR2 SNEGSKA (reference sequence). The CDR3 DNA is TGCAGTGCTAGAGATAGGACCTCACCCAGGACAGATACGCAGTATTTT. Translating gives CSARDRTSPRTDTQYF.

This clonotype appeared a single time. The chain combines TRBV7-2 with TRBJ2-3, with 12 bases fitting TRBD2. V was pared by 3 bases and J by 7 bases, with 11 bases of the junction left unmatched. The germline V gene has CDR1 SGHTA and CDR2 FQGNSA. This CDR3 comprises 17 residues. CDR3 coding DNA: TGTGCCAGCAGCTTGGGAACTAGCGGGAGGAGGACACATACGCAGTATTTT. It codes for CASSLGTSGRRTHTQYF.

This chain links TRBV12-3 or TRBV12-4 with TRBJ2-5; TRBD2 is a possible D gene (7 bases). The CDR3 sequence is 15 residues long. Trimming shortened V by 6 bases and J by 4 bases, and 18 bases separated the two germline ends. CDR3 sequence: CASRRLAGAGETQYF. The CDR3 DNA reads as TGTGCCAGCAGAAGGCTGGCGGGGGCGGGAGAGACCCAGTACTTC.

The V call is TRBV20-1, the J call TRBJ2-7; D gene ambiguous. The CDR3 extends over 13 amino acids. From germline, CDR1 is DFQATT and CDR2 SNEGSKA (reference sequence). The V end was cut by 6 bases, the J end by 2 bases, with 14 bases between. CDR3 nucleotide sequence: TGCAGTGCGACTTCCCTTAGGACCTACGAGCAGTACTTC. Protein product: CSATSLRTYEQYF.

The gene calls are TRBV6-1 and TRBJ1-2; perhaps TRBD1 as D (5 bases). The CDR3 extends over 14 amino acids. CDR1 is MNHNS, CDR2 SASEGT, per germline. V was clipped by 2 bases and J by 8 bases, with 15 bases between them. CDR3 coding DNA: TGTGCCAGCAGTGAATGGGAAAGGGGCCAAGGCTACACCTTC. Translation: CASSEWERGQGYTF.

This clonotype occurred a few times. The rearrangement joins TRBV12-3 or TRBV12-4 to TRBJ2-7, with TRBD1 matching 8 bases. This CDR3 is built from 15 residues. Trimming cost V 3 bases and J 0 bases; bases outside gene matches: 4. CDR3: CASSFRTGYSYEQYF. DNA of the CDR3: TGTGCCAGCAGTTTCAGGACAGGGTACTCCTACGAGCAGTACTTC.

The CDR3 region is CASSSPRQGEKLFF. The CDR3, as DNA: TGTGCCAGCAGCTCTCCTCGACAGGGTGAAAAACTGTTTTTT. The chain couples TRBV7-9 to TRBJ1-4, with 7 bases aligning to TRBD1. The junction had 6 bases not matched to a gene; V was cut back by 4 bases and J by 7 bases. In germline, CDR1 is SEHNR, CDR2 FQNEAQ (reference sequence). The CDR3 has 14 residues.

This clonotype showed up just a few times. The rearrangement uses TRBV20-1 and TRBJ2-7; 11 bases line up with TRBD2. The CDR3 extends over 14 amino acids. V lost 5 bases to trimming and J lost 7 bases; unmatched junction nucleotides: 10. Germline V gene lookup returns CDR1 DFQATT and CDR2 SNEGSKA (reference sequence). The CDR3 loop reads CSAYPLAGVREQYF. CDR3 DNA: TGCAGTGCTTATCCACTAGCGGGAGTTCGTGAGCAGTACTTC.

The chain employs TRBV27 and TRBJ2-4; D uncertain. V lost 4 bases and J lost 9, with 7 bases in between. Germline V gene data show CDR1 as MNHEY and CDR2 as SMNVEV (reference sequence). The CDR3 extends over 11 amino acids. CDR3 in amino acids: CASSYGIIQYF. CDR3 nucleotide sequence: TGTGCCAGCAGTTATGGCATCATTCAGTACTTC.

The V and J genes are TRBV20-1 and TRBJ2-3; D is perhaps TRBD1 (6 bases). Germline CDR1 reads DFQATT; CDR2 reads SNEGSKA (reference sequence). This CDR3 contains 14 residues. The V and J ends lost 6 bases and 3 bases respectively, with 16 bases between them. The CDR3 is CSANRAEGTDTQYF. The CDR3 DNA is TGCAGTGCGAACAGGGCCGAGGGAACAGATACGCAGTATTTT.

J is TRBJ1-4 and V is TRBV15, with unresolved D. Between the trimmed V and J ends, which lost 0 bases and 4 bases, there was a span of 6 bases. The germline V gene has CDR1 LNHNV and CDR2 YYDKDF (reference sequence). The CDR3 sequence is 14 residues long. The chain's CDR3 is CATSRDRLNEKLFF. CDR3 DNA: TGTGCCACCAGCAGAGATCGACTTAATGAAAAACTGTTTTTT. Using reference TRBV15 and TRBJ1-4 for the parts outside the CDR3, the full variable domain is DAMVIQNPRYQVTQFGKPVTLSCSQTLNHNVMYWYQQKSSQAPKLLFHYYDKDFNNEADTPDNFQSRRPNTSFCFLDIRSPGLGDTAMYLCATSRDRLNEKLFFGSGTQLSVL.

The V and J genes are TRBV20-1 and TRBJ2-2; D might be TRBD1 or TRBD2, each matching 5 bases. The CDR3 loop spans 15 amino acids. Trimming took 6 bases from V and 5 from J, leaving 19 bases between them. The germline CDR1 and CDR2 sequences are DFQATT and SNEGSKA (reference sequence). The CDR3 DNA reads as TGCAGTGCCAGAAGGACCGGGACGGTTACCGGGGAGCTGTTTTTT. Residues: CSARRTGTVTGELFF.

This clonotype appeared a few times. The genes are TRBV5-8 and TRBJ2-5; no clear D. The germline V gene encodes CDR1 SGHTS and CDR2 YDEGEE. Trimming took off 3 bases at V and 1 base at J, with 10 bases between the two ends. This CDR3 has 14 residues. In DNA form, the CDR3 reads TGTGCCAGCAGCTACCACAGTGTCCAAGAGACCCAGTACTTC. This translates into CASSYHSVQETQYF.

This clonotype was found once. The chain carries TRBV7-9 and TRBJ1-2; tentatively, D is TRBD1 (5 bases). The CDR3 has 15 amino acids. Germline V lookup: CDR1 SEHNR, CDR2 FQNEAQ (reference sequence). V shed 1 base and J shed 4 bases, with 13 bases lying between them. This CDR3 is CASSLVSTAFYGYTF. The CDR3 DNA follows: TGTGCCAGCAGCTTAGTATCGACAGCTTTCTATGGCTACACCTTC.

The chain couples TRBV7-6 to TRBJ2-1; TRBD2 matches 9 bases. The CDR3 is made up of 18 amino acids. CDR1 and CDR2 (germline): SGHVS, FNYEAQ. V was pared by 1 base and J by 7 bases, with 14 bases of the junction left unmatched. Written as DNA, the CDR3 is TGTGCCAGCAGCTTAGTCCATTTGGCGGGAGGGCCGGGGAATGAGCAGTTCTTC. This gives the protein CASSLVHLAGGPGNEQFF. Full variable domain (remainder filled in from reference TRBV7-6 and TRBJ2-1): GAGVSQSPRYKVTKRGQDVALRCDPISGHVSLYWYRQALGQGPEFLTYFNYEAQQDKSGLPNDRFSAERPEGSISTLTIQRTEQRDSAMYRCASSLVHLAGGPGNEQFFGPGTRLTVL.

V gene TRBV30 combines with J gene TRBJ1-2; no reliable D call. Trimming took 0 bases from V and 2 from J, leaving 7 bases between them. This CDR3 has 13 residues. Germline V lookup: CDR1 GTSNPN, CDR2 SVGIG (reference sequence). The CDR3 is CAWSVTVNYGYTF. CDR3 bases: TGTGCCTGGAGTGTAACGGTAAACTATGGCTACACCTTC.

The rearrangement uses TRBV20-1 and TRBJ2-5, with TRBD2 identical over 10 bases. This CDR3 region has 17 residues. Trimming removed 0 bases from V and 1 base from J; junction bases left unmatched: 8. Germline assignment: CDR1 DFQATT and CDR2 SNEGSKA (reference sequence). The chain's CDR3 is CSARDVSGRAVQETQYF. In DNA form, the CDR3 reads TGCAGTGCTAGAGATGTAAGCGGGAGGGCCGTCCAAGAGACCCAGTACTTC.

The V call is TRBV20-1, the J call TRBJ2-7; tentatively, D is TRBD2 (5 bases). Matching the DNA end better, TRBJ2-5 makes the J call doubtful. The CDR3 is made up of 12 amino acids. From germline, CDR1 is DFQATT and CDR2 SNEGSKA (reference sequence). DNA for the CDR3: TGCAGTGCTAGGTCACCGGGGGAGACCCAGTACTTC. Translation gives CSARSPGETQYF.

V usage is TRBV6-6 and J usage is TRBJ2-1, with D perhaps matching TRBD2 (6 bases). V shed 6 bases and J shed 4 bases, with 13 bases lying between them. Germline loops: CDR1 MNHNY, CDR2 SVGAGI (reference sequence). This CDR3 has 14 residues. The CDR3 loop is CASRTGTSYNEQFF. The CDR3 coding sequence is TGTGCCAGCAGGACCGGGACTTCTTACAATGAGCAGTTCTTC.

This clonotype was seen only a few times. The rearrangement uses TRBV30 and TRBJ1-2, with 10 bases that match TRBD1. This CDR3 has 15 residues. CDR1 is GTSNPN, CDR2 SVGIG, per germline (reference sequence). Germline trimming cut 4 bases from V and 4 bases from J; bases unmatched to any gene: 9. CDR3 in amino acids: CAWTRGDRGPYGYTF. DNA of the CDR3: TGTGCCTGGACCAGAGGGGACAGGGGCCCCTATGGCTACACCTTC.

This clonotype was recorded only once. This sequence joins TRBV7-9 and TRBJ2-7; TRBD1 matches at 9 bases. The length of the CDR3 is 14 residues. Germline V lookup: CDR1 SEHNR, CDR2 FQNEAQ (reference sequence). V trimming: 6 bases; J trimming: 0 bases; junction bases outside the gene matches: 3. CDR3 protein: CASRSTGGSYEQYF. The CDR3 region has the DNA TGTGCCAGCAGATCGACAGGGGGCTCCTACGAGCAGTACTTC.

V usage is TRBV29-1 and J usage is TRBJ2-3, with a weak D call TRBD1 (5 bases). Germline CDR1 and CDR2: SQVTM and ANQGSEA. This CDR3 has 14 amino acids. Trimming left V 7 bases short and J 2 bases short, with 16 bases between. In DNA form, the CDR3 reads TGCAGCGGAGGCCCAGGGCTGGTCACAGATACGCAGTATTTT. It is translated as CSGGPGLVTDTQYF.

This chain uses TRBV29-1 with TRBJ2-1; D not certain. The germline V and J ends were trimmed by 7 bases and 0 bases, with 10 bases remaining between them. The CDR3 runs 13 residues. CDR1 SQVTM and CDR2 ANQGSEA come from the germline V gene. The DNA of the CDR3 is TGCAGCGCACACACAAGCTCCTACAATGAGCAGTTCTTC. This sequence encodes CSAHTSSYNEQFF.

This chain links TRBV12-3 or TRBV12-4 with TRBJ2-1; 8 nucleotides line up with TRBD1. This CDR3 has 11 amino acids. V lost 6 bases, J lost 15 bases, and 7 bases stayed unmatched. The CDR3 DNA reads as TGTGCCAGCAGAACCGGACAGGGACTGTTCTTC. Residues: CASRTGQGLFF.

This clonotype was detected once. The chain joins TRBV7-3 to TRBJ2-3, with 7 bases that match TRBD1. This CDR3 comprises 16 residues. Germline assignment: CDR1 SGHTA and CDR2 FQGTGA. The V gene end was trimmed by 2 bases and the J gene end by 3 bases; junction bases not matched to a gene: 8. CDR3 region: CASSLEGALRTDTQYF. The CDR3 DNA reads TGTGCCAGCAGCTTAGAGGGGGCCCTCAGGACAGATACGCAGTATTTT.

Only a few counts were recorded for this clonotype. V and J are TRBV2 and TRBJ1-5, with 8 bases lining up with TRBD1. CDR1 SNHLY and CDR2 FYNNEI come from the germline V gene. CDR3 size: 15 residues. Trimming at V came to 5 bases and at J to 3 bases, leaving 6 bases not matched to a gene. CDR3 DNA: TGTGCCAGCAGTAGACTTCAGGGGGCCAATCAGCCCCAGCATTTT. Encoded protein: CASSRLQGANQPQHF. The full variable domain, its missing parts supplied by reference TRBV2 and TRBJ1-5, is EPEVTQTPSHQVTQMGQEVILRCVPISNHLYFYWYRQILGQKVEFLVSFYNNEISEKSEIFDDQFSVERPDGSNFTLKIRSTKLEDSAMYFCASSRLQGANQPQHFGDGTRLSIL.